The present T cell receptor (beta chain) was sequenced within a study of STAT5B mutations in CD4+ large granular lymphocyte leukemia. Across the study: Among healthy controls, a particular HLA allele went with more CDR3 'QG' motifs.

Sequencing used immunoSEQ multiplex PCR; TCRdb keeps in-frame clones, though not all of them. In the table there are tens of thousands of clones, 68% of which are singletons. Per the germline V gene, CDR1 is SGHRS and CDR2 is YFSETQ. This CDR3 has 14 amino acids. Trimming pared 1 base from V and 4 bases from J, leaving 8 bases between. As for this clone: Antigen unknown.

General study findings and limits: Without putative leukemic clones, patient CD4-sorted repertoires remained more clonal than healthy CD4+ repertoires.

The rearrangement joins TRBV5-1 to TRBJ2-2; D call uncertain. Sequences were obtained from CD4+ T cells from blood buffy coats. The source is a human donor in good health. CDR3: CASSLPRRTGELFF. Written as DNA, the CDR3 is TGCGCCAGCAGCTTGCCGCGGCGCACCGGGGAGCTGTTTTTT. Complete variable domain (other parts from reference TRBV5-1 and TRBJ2-2): KAGVTQTPRYLIKTRGQQVTLSCSPISGHRSVSWYQQTPGQGLQFLFEYFSETQRNKGNFPGRFSGRQFSNSRSEMNVSTLELGDSALYLCASSLPRRTGELFFGEGSRLTVL.